A single sample is the source of the 8 T cell receptor beta chains below, sequenced in a study of blood T cell repertoires in COVID-19. The method was immunoSEQ multiplex PCR; TCRdb's version includes in-frame clones alone and lacks a portion of them. The sample has fewer than 150,000 clones; around 87% are singletons. The specimen was peripheral blood. Receptors were obtained from a woman between 50 and 59 years old who had recovered from COVID-19.

The chain employs TRBV10-2 and TRBJ2-7, with D perhaps matching TRBD2 (6 bases). CDR1 is WSHSY and CDR2 is SAAADI in the germline V gene. The CDR3 contains 14 residues. V was pared by 7 bases and J by 2 bases, with 15 bases between. CDR3 amino acids: CASMNQRVTYEQYF. The CDR3 DNA reads as TGCGCCAGCATGAACCAGCGGGTCACCTACGAGCAGTACTTC.

The chain recombines TRBV5-6 with TRBJ1-2; 8 bases agree with TRBD1. Trimming cost V 4 bases and J 4 bases; bases outside gene matches: 6. Germline CDR1 and CDR2: SGHDT and YYEEEE. This CDR3 contains 14 residues. The DNA of the CDR3 is TGTGCCAGCAGCCCAGGGACAGGAACCTATGGCTACACCTTC. Amino acid sequence: CASSPGTGTYGYTF. The full variable domain, its missing parts supplied by reference TRBV5-6 and TRBJ1-2, is DAGVTQSPTHLIKTRGQQVTLRCSPKSGHDTVSWYQQALGQGPQFIFQYYEEEERQRGNFPDRFSGHQFPNYSSELNVNALLLGDSALYLCASSPGTGTYGYTFGSGTRLTVV.

The genes are TRBV18 and TRBJ1-1; D possibly corresponds to TRBD1 (6 bases). Trimming shortened V by 1 base and J by 7 bases, and 13 bases separated the two germline ends. There are 14 residues in the CDR3. Germline values: CDR1 KGHSH, CDR2 LQKENI. This CDR3 is CASSPRGQPFEAFF. CDR3 coding DNA: TGTGCCAGCTCACCACGCGGACAGCCTTTTGAAGCTTTCTTT. The complete variable domain, with remaining parts taken from reference TRBV18 and TRBJ1-1, reads NAGVMQNPRHLVRRRGQEARLRCSPMKGHSHVYWYRQLPEEGLKFMVYLQKENIIDESGMPKERFSAEFPKEGPSILRIQQVVRGDSAAYFCASSPRGQPFEAFFGQGTRLTVV.

The chain joins TRBV2 to TRBJ2-1; D is perhaps TRBD2 (5 bases). Germline CDR1 SNHLY, CDR2 FYNNEI. The V gene lost 3 bases and the J gene lost 0 bases, with 12 bases spanning the gap. This CDR3 region has 16 residues. The CDR3 is CASSEGNSASYNEQFF. In nucleotides, the CDR3 is TGTGCCAGCAGTGAGGGAAATAGCGCCTCCTACAATGAGCAGTTCTTC.

The gene calls are TRBV6-2 or TRBV6-3 and TRBJ1-5; D might be TRBD1 (6 bases). CDR3 size: 14 residues. CDR1 and CDR2 from the germline V gene are MNHEY and SVGEGT. Trimming removed 4 bases from V and 6 bases from J, with 13 bases in between. CDR3 residues: CASSSRDIVQPQHF. As DNA, the CDR3 is TGTGCCAGCAGTTCCCGGGACATTGTTCAGCCCCAGCATTTT.

The CDR3 region has the DNA TGTGCCAGCTCACCATTGGATATGGGCGGGGAGCAGTTCTTC. Amino acid sequence: CASSPLDMGGEQFF. The chain joins TRBV18 to TRBJ2-1, with a weak D call TRBD2 (5 bases). Germline V gives CDR1 KGHSH, CDR2 LQKENI. Trimming left V 2 bases short and J 10 bases short, with 15 bases between. This CDR3 has 14 amino acids. Together with reference TRBV18 and TRBJ2-1, the CDR3 gives the full variable domain: NAGVMQNPRHLVRRRGQEARLRCSPMKGHSHVYWYRQLPEEGLKFMVYLQKENIIDESGMPKERFSAEFPKEGPSILRIQQVVRGDSAAYFCASSPLDMGGEQFFGPGTRLTVL.

The V gene is TRBV7-2, the J gene TRBJ2-7; D may be TRBD1 (6 bases). Germline V lookup: CDR1 SGHTA, CDR2 FQGNSA. The CDR3 extends over 14 amino acids. V dropped 5 bases and J dropped 7 bases, with 18 bases sitting between them. The CDR3 loop reads CASSVDSSSWEQYF. CDR3 nucleotide sequence: TGTGCCAGCAGCGTGGACAGCTCCTCTTGGGAGCAGTACTTC.

This sequence joins TRBV5-5 and TRBJ1-2; D is unclear. Trimming cost V 4 bases and J 0 bases, with 19 bases left between them. From germline, CDR1 is SGHKS and CDR2 YYEKEE (reference sequence). This CDR3 has 17 amino acids. CDR3 region: CASSPIFSSRANYGYTF. The CDR3 region has the DNA TGTGCCAGCAGCCCAATTTTTAGCAGTCGGGCTAACTATGGCTACACCTTC.